These T cell receptor beta chains were read from a single sample in a study of OX40 agonist ivuxolimab in advanced cancers. Method: immunoSEQ multiplex PCR; TCRdb's copy keeps in-frame clones and lacks some. The sample contains approximately 35,000 clones, roughly 80% of which appear only once. The sequencing here drew on CD4+ or CD8+ T cells sorted from blood, taken in a trial of the OX40 agonist ivuxolimab. The receptors shown here come from an adult with an advanced solid tumor such as melanoma, head and neck, liver or kidney cancer. Each CDR3 is given with its conserved first and last residue. Fields, in order: J gene, D gene, clone size, V gene, CDR3 DNA, CDR3 protein. A D gene is named only where the DNA matches it firmly. Clone size, where shown, is once, few, many, or a class for clones that have expanded.

j_call: TRBJ2-3; d_call: -; clone_size: -; v_call: TRBV7-8; cdr3_nt: TGTGCCAGCAGCTTCGTACTGGATTATACGCAGTATTTT; cdr3_aa: CASSFVLDYTQYF
j_call: TRBJ2-1; d_call: -; clone_size: -; v_call: TRBV5-1; cdr3_nt: TGCGCCAGCAGCTTGGTGGTGGGGCTCAATGAGCAGTTCTTC; cdr3_aa: CASSLVVGLNEQFF
j_call: TRBJ2-5; d_call: -; clone_size: -; v_call: TRBV29-1; cdr3_nt: TGCAGCGTTGATACCATCTACCAAGAGACCCAGTACTTC; cdr3_aa: CSVDTIYQETQYF
j_call: TRBJ2-3; d_call: -; clone_size: few; v_call: TRBV6-1; cdr3_nt: TGTGCCAGCAGTGAGGGGACAATCACAGATACGCAGTATTTT; cdr3_aa: CASSEGTITDTQYF
j_call: TRBJ2-5; d_call: TRBD1; clone_size: once; v_call: TRBV5-6; cdr3_nt: TGTGCCAGCAGCTCGGGACAGGGGCTGGAGACCCAGTACTTC; cdr3_aa: CASSSGQGLETQYF
j_call: TRBJ2-2; d_call: -; clone_size: -; v_call: TRBV5-1; cdr3_nt: TGCGCCAGCAGCTTGGAGGGGGACGCCGGGGAGCTGTTTTTT; cdr3_aa: CASSLEGDAGELFF
j_call: TRBJ1-1; d_call: -; clone_size: -; v_call: TRBV5-1; cdr3_nt: TGCGCCAGCAGCTTGGAGCCTCGGACTTTGAACACTGAAGCTTTCTTT; cdr3_aa: CASSLEPRTLNTEAFF
j_call: TRBJ1-5; d_call: TRBD1; clone_size: -; v_call: TRBV15; cdr3_nt: TGTGCCACCAGCAATAGACTGGGGGAGGGGGCAGGTCAGCCCCAGCATTTT; cdr3_aa: CATSNRLGEGAGQPQHF
j_call: TRBJ1-1; d_call: -; clone_size: -; v_call: TRBV2; cdr3_nt: TGTGCCAGCATCCTGAACACTGAAGCTTTCTTT; cdr3_aa: CASILNTEAFF
j_call: TRBJ1-6; d_call: TRBD1; clone_size: few; v_call: TRBV7-8; cdr3_nt: TGTGCCAGCAGCGGGACAGGGGTCCGATCACCCCTCCACTTT; cdr3_aa: CASSGTGVRSPLHF
j_call: TRBJ1-2; d_call: -; clone_size: -; v_call: TRBV15; cdr3_nt: TGTGCCACCAGCGTACTGATCGCAGGAGGCTACACCTTC; cdr3_aa: CATSVLIAGGYTF
j_call: TRBJ2-1; d_call: -; clone_size: -; v_call: TRBV7-6; cdr3_nt: TGTGCCAGCAGCCCCTTTGTGGGCCTTGTACATGAGCAGTTCTTC; cdr3_aa: CASSPFVGLVHEQFF
j_call: TRBJ1-4; d_call: TRBD1; clone_size: -; v_call: TRBV30; cdr3_nt: TGTGCCTGGAGTGTACGACAGGGAAGGCAAAAACTGTTTTTT; cdr3_aa: CAWSVRQGRQKLFF
j_call: TRBJ2-5; d_call: TRBD1; clone_size: -; v_call: TRBV7-2; cdr3_nt: TGTGCCAGCAGCCAAGGGACAGGGAAAGAGACCCAGTACTTC; cdr3_aa: CASSQGTGKETQYF
j_call: TRBJ2-7; d_call: -; clone_size: -; v_call: TRBV6-1; cdr3_nt: TGTGCCAGTTCCTACGAGCAGTACTTC; cdr3_aa: CASSYEQYF
j_call: TRBJ2-1; d_call: -; clone_size: -; v_call: TRBV28; cdr3_nt: TGTGCCAGCAAAAGGGGGTTAGGGCTCTACAATGAGCAGTTCTTC; cdr3_aa: CASKRGLGLYNEQFF
j_call: TRBJ2-7; d_call: -; clone_size: -; v_call: TRBV7-9; cdr3_nt: TGTGCCAGCAGCTTAGGGGCAGAGGTTGGTGACGAGCAGTACTTC; cdr3_aa: CASSLGAEVGDEQYF
j_call: TRBJ2-2; d_call: -; clone_size: -; v_call: TRBV18; cdr3_nt: TGTGCCAGCTCCAGGGTCACCGGGGAGCTGTTTTTT; cdr3_aa: CASSRVTGELFF
j_call: TRBJ2-3; d_call: -; clone_size: -; v_call: TRBV10-1; cdr3_nt: TGCGCCAGCAGTACCGCTAGGAGCACAGATACGCAGTATTTT; cdr3_aa: CASSTARSTDTQYF
j_call: TRBJ1-2; d_call: TRBD1; clone_size: -; v_call: TRBV7-9; cdr3_nt: TGTGCCAGCGGCCGACAGGGAGGAACTAACTATGGCTACACCTTC; cdr3_aa: CASGRQGGTNYGYTF